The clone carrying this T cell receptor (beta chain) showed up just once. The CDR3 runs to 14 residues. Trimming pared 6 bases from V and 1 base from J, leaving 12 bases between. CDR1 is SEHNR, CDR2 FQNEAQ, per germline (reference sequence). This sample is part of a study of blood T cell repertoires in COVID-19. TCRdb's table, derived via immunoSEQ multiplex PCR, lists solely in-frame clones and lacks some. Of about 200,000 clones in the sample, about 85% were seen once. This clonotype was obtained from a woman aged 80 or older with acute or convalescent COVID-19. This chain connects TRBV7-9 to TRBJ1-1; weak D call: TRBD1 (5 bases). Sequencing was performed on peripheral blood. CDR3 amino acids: CASRMGQGNTEAFF. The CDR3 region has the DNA TGTGCCAGCAGAATGGGGCAGGGGAACACTGAAGCTTTCTTT.